This is a list of T cell receptor beta chains from one sample in a study of tumor and adjacent non-tumor tissue in lung cancer. From the multiplex PCR reads, TCRdb called clonotypes with MiXCR, one entry per CDR3 protein. This table holds 60,000 to 70,000 distinct CDR3 sequences, more than 75% found once. Source material: distant non-tumor lung tissue. The receptors come from a man aged 60 to 69 with non-small cell lung cancer. Each CDR3 is given with its conserved first and last residue. The D gene is left open where the match is weak. Expanded clones get a size class; other rows say once, few or many, or leave the size out.

abundance,j_gene,d_gene,v_gene,CDR3aa,CDR3nt
.,TRBJ2-7,.,TRBV5-1,CASSLTSARDLGKQYF,TGCGCCAGCAGCTTGACGTCCGCGAGAGACCTGGGCAAGCAGTACTTC
.,TRBJ2-4,TRBD1,TRBV20-1,CSATIGQGNIQYF,TGCAGTGCCACGATTGGACAGGGGAACATTCAGTACTTC
.,TRBJ2-1,TRBD2,TRBV30,CASTGIAGSYNEQFF,TGTGCCTCCACGGGGATAGCGGGATCCTACAATGAGCAGTTCTTC
.,TRBJ2-3,.,TRBV29-1,CSAQTWAGSTDRQYF,TGCAGCGCCCAGACATGGGCGGGTAGCACAGATAGGCAGTATTTT
.,TRBJ2-3,TRBD2,TRBV6-7,CASSYFSGLAGSTNTQYF,TGTGCCAGCAGTTACTTTTCCGGCCTAGCGGGAAGTACAAATACGCAGTATTTT
once,TRBJ2-7,.,TRBV11-2,CASSSSGTRGSYPYF,TGTGCCAGCAGCTCCTCCGGGACAAGGGGCTCTTATCCGTACTTC
.,TRBJ2-1,TRBD2,TRBV29-1,CIVDRREGPDEQFF,TGCATCGTCGATCGGCGGGAGGGCCCTGATGAGCAGTTCTTC
large,TRBJ2-4,TRBD1,TRBV29-1,CSVEDVTGKNIQYF,TGCAGCGTTGAAGATGTGACAGGGAAAAACATTCAGTACTTC
.,TRBJ2-5,.,TRBV29-1,CSVARGGGQETQYF,TGCAGCGTTGCCCGCGGGGGGGGACAGGAGACCCAGTATTTC
.,TRBJ2-2,.,TRBV29-1,CSVATWDNTGELFF,TGCAGCGTCGCCACATGGGATAACACCGGGGAACTGTTTTTT
.,TRBJ2-2,TRBD1,TRBV6-1,CASSNRDRGRVRTVELFF,TGTGCCAGCAGTAACCGGGACAGGGGACGCGTCCGCACCGTGGAGCTGTTTTTT
.,TRBJ1-5,.,TRBV28,CASSPDRLNQSQHF,TGTGCCAGCAGTCCCGACAGGCTTAATCAGTCCCAGCATTTT
.,TRBJ2-1,.,TRBV29-1,CSVPQLSGSGNEQFF,TGCAGCGTTCCACAATTATCGGGATCTGGGAATGAGCAGTTTTTC
.,TRBJ2-7,.,TRBV6-1,CACNGDSYEQYF,TGTGCCTGCAATGGCGACTCCTACGAGCAGTACTTC
once,TRBJ2-1,TRBD1,TRBV5-4,CASSAMTGSHKQFF,TGTGCCAGCAGCGCTATGACAGGGAGCCATAAGCAGTTCTTC
.,TRBJ1-1,.,TRBV6-5,CACSYRARDTEAFF,TGTGCCTGCAGTTACAGGGCTCGGGACACTGAAGCTTTCTTT
many,TRBJ2-1,.,TRBV5-8,CASSLDRKLGRSYNEQFF,TGTGCCAGCAGCTTGGACCGAAAATTAGGGAGGTCCTACAATGAGCAGTTCTTC
.,TRBJ2-3,.,TRBV11-2,CASSSCTGRTDTQYF,TGTGCCAGCAGCTCATGTACAGGACGCACAGATACGCAGTATTTT
.,TRBJ2-7,.,TRBV30,CAWSVTYEQYF,TGTGCCTGGAGTGTAACCTACGAGCAGTACTTC
.,TRBJ2-4,.,TRBV24-1,CATSPGVALEAKNIQYF,TGTGCCACCAGTCCTGGGGTTGCCTTGGAGGCCAAAAACATTCAGTACTTC
many,TRBJ2-7,.,TRBV2,CASSEVGDGYEQYF,TGTGCCAGCAGTGAAGTGGGAGATGGCTACGAGCAGTACTTC
.,TRBJ2-5,TRBD2,TRBV6-2/TRBV6-3,CASSQRELSETQYF,TGTGCCAGCAGCCAGCGGGAGTTATCAGAGACCCAGTACTTC
.,TRBJ2-7,.,TRBV14,CGSSQELGLHYERYF,TGTGGCAGCAGCCAAGAACTAGGGTTACACTATGAGCGGTACTTC
.,TRBJ2-2,TRBD2,TRBV7-3,CASSPRGGTNTGELFF,TGTGCCAGCAGCCCCCGGGGGGGAACGAACACCGGGGAGCTGTTTTTT
.,TRBJ2-7,.,TRBV6-2/TRBV6-3,CASNYSAAEQYF,TGTGCCAGCAATTACTCGGCGGCGGAGCAGTACTTC
.,TRBJ2-1,.,TRBV6-5,CASNYARGMHYEQFF,TGTGCCAGCAATTACGCGAGGGGGATGCACTATGAGCAGTTCTTC
once,TRBJ2-1,.,TRBV11-3,CASNLNQLAGLGEQFF,TGTGCCAGCAACCTCAACCAACTAGCAGGGTTAGGTGAGCAATTCTTC
many,TRBJ2-6,.,TRBV24-1,CATSDPTPSGANVLTF,TGTGCCACCAGTGACCCAACACCCTCTGGGGCCAACGTCCTGACTTTC
.,TRBJ1-5,.,TRBV5-4,CASSRDGYQEPQHF,TGTGCCAGCAGCCGGGACGGCTATCAGGAGCCCCAGCATTTT
.,TRBJ2-7,.,TRBV4-1,CANSQGHGDIYEQYF,TGCGCCAACAGCCAAGGCCACGGGGACATATACGAGCAGTACTTC
.,TRBJ2-1,.,TRBV20-1,CSASLASGEVNKQFF,TGCAGTGCTAGTCTGGCTAGTGGAGAGGTCAATAAGCAGTTCTTC
.,TRBJ2-7,.,TRBV29-1,CSATRGGQRPHEQYF,TGCAGCGCAACGAGGGGGGGACAGCGTCCCCACGAGCAGTATTTC
.,TRBJ2-2,TRBD1,TRBV7-9,CVSSSPQGPGELFF,TGTGTCAGCAGCAGTCCACAGGGGCCCGGGGAGCTGTTTTTT
.,TRBJ2-3,.,TRBV14,CVSRGGISTDTQYF,TGTGTCAGCAGGGGCGGGATTAGCACAGATACGCAGTATTTT
.,TRBJ2-3,TRBD2,TRBV11-2,CASGFDPSGTRSTDTQYF,TGTGCCAGCGGCTTTGACCCGAGCGGGACTAGGAGCACAGATACGCAGTATTTT
.,TRBJ2-3,.,TRBV4-1,CASGHEMPADAQYF,TGCGCCAGCGGCCATGAGATGCCCGCAGATGCGCAGTATTTT
.,TRBJ2-2,.,TRBV14,CTSSDLDTGELFF,TGTACCAGCAGTGATCTAGACACCGGGGAGCTGTTTTTT
.,TRBJ2-7,TRBD2,TRBV29-1,CSGRAGEDEQYF,TGCAGCGGACGAGCGGGAGAAGACGAGCAGTACTTC
.,TRBJ2-7,.,TRBV29-1,CSARSEASYVQYF,TGCAGCGCGAGGTCGGAGGCCTCCTACGTGCAGTATTTC
once,TRBJ2-7,.,TRBV28,CASNLLAGHYEQYF,TGTGCCAGCAATTTATTAGCAGGGCACTACGAGCAGTACTTC
.,TRBJ2-6,.,TRBV5-6,CASSFAGEGNVVTF,TGTGCCAGCAGCTTCGCAGGGGAAGGAAACGTCGTGACTTTC
.,TRBJ1-1,TRBD1,TRBV12-5,CASGFERSRQGTPGTEAFF,TGTGCTAGTGGTTTTGAGAGGTCGAGACAGGGGACCCCGGGCACTGAAGCTTTCTTT
medium-sized,TRBJ1-1,.,TRBV29-1,CSVDRGASEAFF,TGCAGCGTTGATCGTGGGGCCAGTGAAGCTTTCTTT
.,TRBJ2-3,.,TRBV11-3,CASSSGLVDSTDTHYF,TGTGCCAGCAGCTCGGGGCTAGTAGATAGCACGGATACGCACTATTTT
.,TRBJ2-7,TRBD1,TRBV29-1,CSVEGTGTYQQYF,TGCAGCGTTGAGGGGACAGGAACCTACCAGCAATACTTC
.,TRBJ1-3,.,TRBV25-1,CGSRSSGNTIYF,TGTGGCAGCCGGAGCTCTGGAAACACGATATATTTT
.,TRBJ2-7,.,TRBV28,CASRDGAYEQHF,TGTGCCAGCCGGGACGGTGCATACGAGCAGCACTTC
.,TRBJ1-1,.,TRBV7-9,CASSLLMGGTETFF,TGTGCCAGCAGCTTATTGATGGGAGGCACTGAAACTTTCTTT
medium-sized,TRBJ1-2,.,TRBV11-2,CASSPGGARGYTF,TGTGCCAGCAGTCCCGGGGGGGCACGCGGCTACACCTTC
many,TRBJ2-2,.,TRBV13,CASKRTENTGELFF,TGTGCCAGTAAGAGGACAGAGAACACCGGGGAGCTGTTTTTT
.,TRBJ1-1,.,TRBV6-5,CSSSYTTGCVGEAFF,TGTTCCAGCAGTTACACCACAGGGTGCGTAGGCGAAGCTTTCTTT
.,TRBJ2-5,.,TRBV6-5,CATSPASISQDTQYF,TGTGCCACCAGTCCAGCCTCGATCAGCCAAGACACCCAGTACTTC
many,TRBJ1-2,.,TRBV29-1,CSVPGLNYGYTF,TGCAGCGTTCCGGGCCTGAACTATGGCTACACCTTC
.,TRBJ2-1,TRBD1,TRBV10-2,CANSGTGVGHNEQFF,TGCGCCAACAGCGGGACAGGGGTGGGTCACAATGAGCAGTTCTTC
.,TRBJ2-7,.,TRBV29-1,CSAARGGQGSHEQYF,TGCAGCGCAGCAAGGGGGGGTCAGGGTTCCCATGAGCAGTACTTC
.,TRBJ2-1,.,TRBV6-5,CAGILRAGGRYNEQFF,TGTGCCGGGATTTTAAGGGCAGGAGGGAGGTACAATGAGCAGTTCTTC
.,TRBJ2-1,.,TRBV20-1,CSASQSRSPSYNEHFF,TGCAGTGCTAGCCAATCCAGGAGCCCCTCCTACAATGAACACTTCTTC
.,TRBJ2-3,TRBD2,TRBV5-5,CASSRWGGRPYRQYF,TGTGCCAGCAGCCGGTGGGGAGGGCGGCCATATAGGCAGTATTTT
.,TRBJ2-1,.,TRBV29-1,CSVTDSSSETQFF,TGCAGCGTTACAGACAGTTCGTCTGAGACCCAGTTCTTC
.,TRBJ2-3,TRBD1,TRBV5-5,CASSLVRGDSNQPQYF,TGTGCCAGCAGCTTGGTGCGAGGGGACAGCAATCAGCCCCAGTATTTT